This record covers a single T cell receptor beta chain. The sample belongs to a study of control samples from healthy donors and cancer patients. Germline V gives CDR1 KGHSH, CDR2 LQKENI. J was trimmed by 3 bases and V by 3 bases; bases with no gene match: 6. This CDR3 has 15 residues. Some clones are missing from TCRdb's copy, which holds only in-frame ones; the method was immunoSEQ multiplex PCR. The data hold about 120,000 clones, with approximately 88% observed a single time. This TCR came from a man between 35 and 55 years old in good health. V usage is TRBV18 and J usage is TRBJ2-7; 9 bases are shared with TRBD2. The sequenced sample was blood. The CDR3 sequence: CASSPIAGENYEQYF. The CDR3 region has the DNA TGTGCCAGCTCACCTATAGCGGGAGAGAACTACGAGCAGTACTTC.